These 20 T cell receptor beta chains were all obtained from the same sample, sequenced in a study of tumour-infiltrating T cells in Burkitt lymphoma. Only in-frame clones appear in the TCRdb table, and some are missing; sequencing was by immunoSEQ multiplex PCR. The data show 450 to 650 clones, roughly 94% seen once. The sequencing sample was made of tumor tissue. The source of these receptors is a human donor with Burkitt lymphoma.

The chain has TRBV7-9 and TRBJ2-2, with TRBD1 matching 7 bases. The CDR3 sequence is 17 residues long. CDR1 is SEHNR, CDR2 FQNEAQ, per germline (reference sequence). Trimming at V came to 7 bases and at J to 7 bases, leaving 18 bases not matched to a gene. The CDR3 DNA reads as TGTGCCAGCACCGTAACCCTCCGGACAGGTGGGGGCGGGGAGCTGTTTTTT. Translating it yields CASTVTLRTGGGGELFF.

CDR3 in amino acids: CASSWARGSSYNSPLHF. The CDR3, as DNA: TGCGCCAGCAGCTGGGCGAGGGGGAGCTCCTATAATTCACCCCTCCACTTT. This chain connects TRBV5-1 to TRBJ1-6; weak D call: TRBD1 (6 bases). Germline V gene lookup returns CDR1 SGHRS and CDR2 YFSETQ. The CDR3 has 17 residues. Trimming removed 3 bases from V and 0 bases from J, with 13 bases in between.

The chain uses TRBV7-8 and TRBJ2-7, with TRBD2 as a possible D gene (7 bases). The V and J ends lost 0 bases and 1 base respectively, with 16 bases between them. CDR3 length: 17 amino acids. The germline gives CDR1 SGHVS, CDR2 FQNEAQ. The chain's CDR3 is CASSLARGGAYSYEQYF. The CDR3 DNA reads TGTGCCAGCAGCTTAGCCAGAGGGGGGGCATATTCCTACGAGCAGTACTTC.

With respect to this clone: At one end, the junction sequence differs from germline, possibly due to a read error. V usage is TRBV4-1 and J usage is TRBJ1-1; D call uncertain. The CDR3 totals 15 residues. The germline CDR1 and CDR2 sequences are MGHRA and YSYEKL. CDR3 DNA sequence: TGCGCCAGCAGCCACCCCTCAGGAGGGAACGCTGAAGCTTTCTTT. This encodes CASSHPSGGNAEAFF.

This chain connects TRBV2 to TRBJ2-3; weak D call: TRBD1 (5 bases). Trimming took off 8 bases at V and 1 base at J, with 22 bases between the two ends. The CDR3 length is 17 residues. The V gene's germline CDR1 is SNHLY and CDR2 FYNNEI. In nucleotides, the CDR3 is TGTGCCAGCTTATCCGAAGGGGTGACAGCTGGCACAGATACGCAGTATTTT. It translates to CASLSEGVTAGTDTQYF.

The J gene is TRBJ2-3, the V gene TRBV6-1; 10 bases line up with TRBD1. In germline, CDR1 is MNHNS, CDR2 SASEGT. CDR3 length: 16 residues. J was trimmed by 1 base and V by 2 bases; bases with no gene match: 3. CDR3 in amino acids: CASSEWGTGGTDTQYF. The CDR3 DNA sequence: TGTGCCAGCAGTGAATGGGGGACAGGGGGCACAGATACGCAGTATTTT.

The chain has TRBV2 and TRBJ1-2; no definite D call. Trimming shortened V by 7 bases and J by 3 bases, and 9 bases separated the two germline ends. CDR3 length: 12 residues. The germline CDR1 and CDR2 sequences are SNHLY and FYNNEI. As DNA, the CDR3 is TGTGCCAGCATCGAGCAGGACTATGGCTACACCTTC. This encodes CASIEQDYGYTF.

The table lists this clone with a few counts. This sequence joins TRBV27 and TRBJ1-1; 9 positions agree with TRBD1. This CDR3 spans 14 amino acids. V lost 5 bases to trimming and J lost 3 bases; unmatched junction nucleotides: 4. Germline values: CDR1 MNHEY, CDR2 SMNVEV (reference sequence). CDR3 loop: CASSLRTGDTEAFF. The CDR3 DNA sequence: TGTGCCAGCAGTCTCAGGACAGGGGACACTGAAGCTTTCTTT.

This sequence joins TRBV7-2 and TRBJ1-2; D is unresolved. The CDR3 has 14 amino acids. V lost 0 bases to trimming and J lost 8 bases, with 13 bases between them. Germline V gene data show CDR1 as SGHTA and CDR2 as FQGNSA. CDR3 DNA sequence: TGTGCCAGCAGCTTAGCATCCCAACCGCAGGGCTACACCTTC. Its protein product is CASSLASQPQGYTF.

This chain uses TRBV25-1 with TRBJ2-5; TRBD2 agrees at 11 bases. After removal of 2 bases from V and 4 bases from J, the junction contained 6 bases not matched to a gene. This CDR3 comprises 16 residues. CDR1 is MGHDK, CDR2 SYGVNS, per germline. CDR3 nucleotides: TGTGCCAGCAGTGAAGGTCCTAGCGGGGGGTTAGAGACCCAGTACTTC. It is translated as CASSEGPSGGLETQYF.

The chain recombines TRBV6-6 with TRBJ1-5, with TRBD1 matching over 7 bases. The CDR3 covers 12 residues. Germline-derived CDR1 and CDR2 are MNHNY and SVGAGI (reference sequence). With V trimmed by 6 bases and J by 12 bases, 8 bases remained unmatched. The CDR3 sequence is CASRAPGTVQHF. The CDR3, as DNA: TGTGCCAGCAGAGCACCCGGGACAGTCCAGCATTTT.

V gene TRBV4-2 combines with J gene TRBJ1-2; D call uncertain. Germline V gene lookup returns CDR1 LGHNA and CDR2 YNFKEQ. This CDR3 spans 15 amino acids. Trimming cost V 0 bases and J 8 bases, with 16 bases left between them. The CDR3 region is CASSQDTSGVAGYTF. DNA for the CDR3: TGTGCCAGCAGCCAAGATACGTCAGGTGTCGCCGGCTACACCTTC.

This chain uses TRBV9 with TRBJ2-1; D is ambiguous. Germline V lookup: CDR1 SGDLS, CDR2 YYNGEE. V lost 0 bases and J lost 16, with 14 bases in between. This CDR3 comprises 12 residues. The CDR3 spells CASSVAGRTPFF. CDR3 coding DNA: TGTGCCAGCAGCGTAGCAGGCAGGACGCCCTTCTTC.

The chain combines TRBV7-2 with TRBJ1-2, with D possibly being TRBD1 (6 bases). V shed 10 bases and J shed 8 bases, with 20 bases lying between them. This CDR3 spans 13 amino acids. The germline V gene has CDR1 SGHTA and CDR2 FQGNSA. As DNA, the CDR3 is TGTGCCAAAACAGGGATAGGCTTAGGGGGCTACACCTTC. Protein: CAKTGIGLGGYTF.

The chain uses TRBV6-6 and TRBJ1-5, with unresolved D. The CDR3 length is 13 residues. V lost 6 bases, J lost 0 bases, and 6 bases lay in between. Germline CDR1 and CDR2: MNHNY and SVGAGI (reference sequence). In DNA, the CDR3 is TGTGCCAGCAGGGCTGATAGCAATCAGCCCCAGCATTTT. It translates to CASRADSNQPQHF.

The V and J genes are TRBV18 and TRBJ2-7; a weak D match, TRBD1 (5 bases). CDR3 size: 14 residues. The V and J ends lost 1 base and 2 bases respectively, with 9 bases between them. Germline V gene lookup returns CDR1 KGHSH and CDR2 LQKENI. CDR3 loop: CASSPQGPTYEQYF. CDR3 bases: TGTGCCAGCTCACCACAGGGGCCCACCTACGAGCAGTACTTC.

The chain carries TRBV5-6 and TRBJ2-1, with D perhaps TRBD2 (6 bases). This CDR3 comprises 14 residues. The V end was cut by 1 base, the J end by 8 bases, with 13 bases between. Germline assignment: CDR1 SGHDT and CDR2 YYEEEE. CDR3: CASSLSGLVDEQFF. The CDR3 DNA follows: TGTGCCAGCAGCTTGAGCGGGTTGGTTGATGAGCAGTTCTTC.

The gene calls are TRBV4-2 and TRBJ1-1; 7 bases are a match to TRBD1. With 4 bases clipped from V and 0 bases from J, the junction kept 5 bases outside the gene matches. Germline V gene data show CDR1 as LGHNA and CDR2 as YNFKEQ. This CDR3 contains 15 residues. The CDR3 region has the DNA TGTGCCAGCAGCCCTGGGACAGCCCTGAACACTGAAGCTTTCTTT. The encoded protein is CASSPGTALNTEAFF.

This chain links TRBV25-1 with TRBJ1-2, with TRBD1 matching 9 bases. Looked up from germline, CDR1 is MGHDK and CDR2 is SYGVNS. The CDR3 runs 15 residues. Unmatched junction bases numbered 9, after V lost 8 bases and J lost 2 bases. CDR3 DNA sequence: TGTGCCAGCCAAAATTCAGGACAGGGGAACTATGGCTACACCTTC. Encoded protein: CASQNSGQGNYGYTF.

The J gene is TRBJ2-6, the V gene TRBV5-1; TRBD1 matches at 9 bases. The length of the CDR3 is 16 residues. Germline CDR1 reads SGHRS; CDR2 reads YFSETQ. V lost 7 bases to trimming and J lost 0 bases; unmatched junction nucleotides: 5. The CDR3 loop is CASRRQGDSGANVLTF. The CDR3 DNA sequence: TGCGCCAGCCGCCGACAGGGGGACTCTGGGGCCAACGTCCTGACTTTC.